This T cell receptor beta chain was documented in a study of OX40 agonist ivuxolimab in advanced cancers. Study-wide background: The dose-escalation group included hepatocellular carcinoma, melanoma, renal cell carcinoma and head and neck cancer.

Assay: immunoSEQ multiplex PCR; the TCRdb copy retains only in-frame clones and omits some. Here the sample spans about 120,000 clones, around 89% being singletons. Per germline, CDR1 SGHTA and CDR2 FQGNSA. The CDR3 is 15 amino acids. With 7 bases removed from V and 5 bases from J, the gap between germline ends came to 20 bases. This clone was seen only once. This chain connects TRBV7-2 to TRBJ1-2; no clear D gene. This sequence originates from an adult with an advanced solid tumor such as melanoma, head and neck, liver or kidney cancer. Sequenced material: CD4+ or CD8+ T cells sorted from blood, taken in a trial of the OX40 agonist ivuxolimab. The CDR3 region is CASTLGPLNYYGYTF. DNA of the CDR3: TGTGCCAGCACCCTCGGTCCTTTAAATTATTATGGCTACACCTTC.